The 21 T cell receptor beta chains reported below all come from one sample, sequenced in a study of chemoradiotherapy in HPV16-positive cancers. Assay: immunoSEQ multiplex PCR; the TCRdb copy retains only in-frame clones and omits some. The sample lists fewer than 16,000 clones, around 80% seen once, with approximately 10% in the top ten. The biological material was taken from a patient who underwent chemoradiotherapy. These receptors all stem from a human donor with HPV-associated anogenital cancer.

The rearrangement uses TRBV11-2 and TRBJ2-7; TRBD1 agrees at 8 bases. The germline V gene has CDR1 SGHAT and CDR2 FQNNGV. CDR3 length: 15 amino acids. Unmatched junction bases numbered 6, after V lost 2 bases and J lost 3 bases. In DNA, the CDR3 is TGTGCCAGCAGCTTAATGGCAGGGGGCGTCTACGAGCAGTACTTC. The encoded protein is CASSLMAGGVYEQYF. The variable domain in full, with the rest retrieved from reference TRBV11-2 and TRBJ2-7, is EAGVAQSPRYKIIEKRQSVAFWCNPISGHATLYWYQQILGQGPKLLIQFQNNGVVDDSQLPKDRFSAERLKGVDSTLKIQPAKLEDSAVYLCASSLMAGGVYEQYFGPGTRLTVT.

This clone was counted a few times. The chain carries TRBV2 and TRBJ1-2, with D perhaps matching TRBD1 (6 bases). From germline, CDR1 is SNHLY and CDR2 FYNNEI. Trimming shortened V by 7 bases and J by 5 bases, and 8 bases separated the two germline ends. The CDR3 runs 11 residues. The CDR3 here is CASTTGYGYTF. In DNA form, the CDR3 reads TGTGCCAGCACCACAGGGTATGGCTACACCTTC.

This clone has just a few counts. V and J are TRBV7-9 and TRBJ2-2, with 7 bases matching TRBD2. CDR1 and CDR2 (germline): SEHNR, FQNEAQ (reference sequence). This CDR3 is 17 amino acids long. The V gene end was trimmed by 3 bases and the J gene end by 6 bases; junction bases not matched to a gene: 13. Here the CDR3 DNA reads TGTGCCAGCAGCTTTTCCCCAGGGAGGGAGAGAGCCGGGGAGCTGTTTTTT. It is translated as CASSFSPGRERAGELFF.

This chain joins TRBV5-1 and TRBJ2-7, with D possibly TRBD2 on 5 matching bases. This CDR3 contains 15 residues. V shed 4 bases and J shed 3 bases, with 17 bases lying between them. The germline gives CDR1 SGHRS, CDR2 YFSETQ. The CDR3 spells CASSPLLGRDYEQYF. DNA of the CDR3: TGCGCCAGCAGCCCCCTGTTAGGGAGAGACTACGAGCAGTACTTC. The whole variable domain, filled in from reference TRBV5-1 and TRBJ2-7, reads KAGVTQTPRYLIKTRGQQVTLSCSPISGHRSVSWYQQTPGQGLQFLFEYFSETQRNKGNFPGRFSGRQFSNSRSEMNVSTLELGDSALYLCASSPLLGRDYEQYFGPGTRLTVT.

The chain is built from TRBV4-3 and TRBJ1-1, with 9 bases matching TRBD1. The V gene end was trimmed by 3 bases and the J gene end by 2 bases; junction bases not matched to a gene: 1. CDR1 and CDR2 from the germline V gene are LGHNA and YSLEER. The CDR3 has 14 amino acids. The chain's CDR3 is CASSQDRGNTEAFF. The DNA for the CDR3 is TGCGCCAGCAGCCAGGACAGGGGAAACACTGAAGCTTTCTTT.

The rearrangement links TRBV30 to TRBJ2-3; possible D gene TRBD2, 7 bases. The CDR3 extends over 15 amino acids. The V end lost 0 bases, the J end lost 2 bases, and 12 bases lay between the germline ends. Germline V CDR1 and CDR2: GTSNPN, SVGIG (reference sequence). The CDR3 protein is CAWSVRGGPTDTQYF. The CDR3 region has the DNA TGTGCCTGGAGTGTACGCGGGGGCCCCACAGATACGCAGTATTTT.

The genes are TRBV19 and TRBJ2-7; D is ambiguous. The germline CDR1 and CDR2 sequences are LNHDA and SQIVND (reference sequence). V was pared by 6 bases and J by 2 bases, with 17 bases between. The CDR3 is 15 residues long. The CDR3 DNA is TGTGCCAGTAGCCCAATGGGCACCTCAGCCTACGAGCAGTACTTC. Translating gives CASSPMGTSAYEQYF.

The genes are TRBV10-3 and TRBJ2-3; 8 positions agree with TRBD1. Trimming removed 7 bases from V and 2 bases from J; junction bases left unmatched: 8. Germline CDR1 and CDR2: ENHRY and SYGVKD. The CDR3 is 15 residues long. CDR3 in DNA: TGTGCCATCAATAACAGGGGGTATGACACAGATACGCAGTATTTT. It translates to CAINNRGYDTDTQYF.

This clone came up once. This chain links TRBV5-1 with TRBJ1-2; 9 bases are shared with TRBD1. With 4 bases clipped from V and 6 bases from J, the junction kept 10 bases outside the gene matches. Germline CDR1 reads SGHRS; CDR2 reads YFSETQ. The CDR3 is made up of 15 amino acids. Here the CDR3 reads CASSPRDRDVNGYTF. DNA for the CDR3: TGCGCCAGCAGCCCCAGGGACAGGGATGTAAATGGCTACACCTTC.

The chain uses TRBV7-9 and TRBJ2-7; D may be TRBD1 (6 bases). V lost 5 bases to trimming and J lost 3 bases, with 17 bases between them. Germline lookup yields CDR1 SEHNR and CDR2 FQNEAQ (reference sequence). This CDR3 comprises 15 residues. The CDR3 loop is CASSAGQGNYYEQYF. DNA for the CDR3: TGTGCCAGCAGCGCTGGCCAGGGGAACTACTACGAGCAGTACTTC. Variable domain in full (rest from reference TRBV7-9 and TRBJ2-7): DTGVSQNPRHKITKRGQNVTFRCDPISEHNRLYWYRQTLGQGPEFLTYFQNEAQLEKSRLLSDRFSAERPKGSFSTLEIQRTEQGDSAMYLCASSAGQGNYYEQYFGPGTRLTVT.

This clone was seen a handful of times. The chain couples TRBV2 to TRBJ1-6, with D unclear. CDR1 and CDR2 from the germline V gene are SNHLY and FYNNEI. The CDR3 has 13 residues. Deletions cut 8 bases from V and 4 bases from J, with 9 bases between. This chain's CDR3 is CASRVVYNSPLHF. In DNA form, the CDR3 reads TGTGCCAGCCGAGTTGTTTATAATTCACCCCTCCACTTT.

This clone was observed a few times. J is TRBJ1-4 and V is TRBV19, with 7 positions matching TRBD1. Per the germline V gene, CDR1 is LNHDA and CDR2 is SQIVND (reference sequence). CDR3 length equals 14 residues. J was trimmed by 8 bases and V by 9 bases; bases with no gene match: 12. The CDR3, as DNA: TGTGCCAGCGCTAGCCAGGGGGGTGGAGAAAAACTGTTTTTT. Its translation: CASASQGGGEKLFF.

CDR3 sequence: CASSYGGNNQPQHF. DNA for the CDR3: TGTGCCAGCAGTTACGGGGGTAACAATCAGCCCCAGCATTTT. This rearrangement joins TRBV6-5 to TRBJ1-5; D might be TRBD1 (5 bases). This CDR3 spans 14 amino acids. The V gene's germline CDR1 is MNHEY and CDR2 SVGAGI. V was pared by 2 bases and J by 3 bases, with 8 bases between.

The chain employs TRBV19 and TRBJ2-7; unclear D gene. The CDR3 length is 12 residues. Germline V CDR1 and CDR2: LNHDA, SQIVND (reference sequence). Trimming took off 3 bases at V and 5 bases at J, with 8 bases between the two ends. The DNA for the CDR3 is TGTGCCAGTAGTATTGATTGGAACGAGCAGTACTTC. This sequence encodes CASSIDWNEQYF. Drawing the rest from reference TRBV19 and TRBJ2-7, the complete variable domain is DGGITQSPKYLFRKEGQNVTLSCEQNLNHDAMYWYRQDPGQGLRLIYYSQIVNDFQKGDIAEGYSVSREKKESFPLTVTSAQKNPTAFYLCASSIDWNEQYFGPGTRLTVT.

This clone was seen a few times. This chain joins TRBV18 and TRBJ1-1; TRBD1 matches at 7 bases. V gave up 1 base and J gave up 0 bases; unmatched junction bases: 8. The CDR3 spans 17 residues. The germline V gene has CDR1 KGHSH and CDR2 LQKENI. CDR3: CASSPQGGRRMNTEAFF. Here the CDR3 DNA reads TGTGCCAGCTCACCACAAGGGGGCCGGCGGATGAACACTGAAGCTTTCTTT.

The chain uses TRBV27 and TRBJ1-2; a weak D match, TRBD1 (6 bases). CDR1 MNHEY and CDR2 SMNVEV come from the germline V gene (reference sequence). CDR3 length: 13 residues. V lost 5 bases, J lost 8 bases, and 15 bases lay in between. CDR3 coding DNA: TGTGCCAGCAGTATAACAGGGTTGACGGGCTACACCTTC. The encoded protein is CASSITGLTGYTF.

The chain recombines TRBV7-9 with TRBJ1-4; tentative D call: TRBD1 (6 bases). Germline loops: CDR1 SEHNR, CDR2 FQNEAQ (reference sequence). This CDR3 spans 18 amino acids. The V end was cut by 1 base, the J end by 3 bases, with 18 bases between. The CDR3 DNA reads TGTGCCAGCAGCTTAGGCCAGGGGAGGGGTGCACCTAATGAAAAACTGTTTTTT. Residues: CASSLGQGRGAPNEKLFF.

The chain combines TRBV15 with TRBJ1-6, with D perhaps TRBD1 (5 bases). The CDR3 spans 16 residues. V lost 1 base and J 7 bases, leaving 14 bases between the germline ends. Germline values: CDR1 LNHNV, CDR2 YYDKDF (reference sequence). This CDR3 is CATSRVLGPANSPLHF. The CDR3 DNA reads as TGTGCCACCAGCAGAGTCTTGGGACCCGCAAATTCACCCCTCCACTTT.

This clone was seen just once. This sequence joins TRBV9 and TRBJ2-1; 9 bases agree with TRBD2. This CDR3 has 14 amino acids. Germline CDR1 reads SGDLS; CDR2 reads YYNGEE. V lost 4 bases, J lost 7 bases, and 6 bases stayed unmatched. CDR3 in DNA: TGTGCCAGCAGCCAAAGCGGGGGGATTAATGAGCAGTTCTTC. Protein sequence: CASSQSGGINEQFF.

This clone was counted between two and nine times. This sequence joins TRBV6-5 and TRBJ1-6; possible D gene TRBD1, 5 bases. Germline CDR1 MNHEY, CDR2 SVGAGI. CDR3 length: 12 residues. V lost 2 bases to trimming and J lost 10 bases, with 6 bases between them. As DNA, the CDR3 is TGTGCCAGCAGTTACCGGGACTCACCCCTCCACTTT. This translates into CASSYRDSPLHF.

Relative to its sample, this clone is large. Other DNA sequences from this sample encode an identical CDR3 as well. This chain links TRBV4-3 with TRBJ1-2; 8 bases map to TRBD1. The CDR3 has 15 residues. The V gene end was trimmed by 0 bases and the J gene end by 4 bases; junction bases not matched to a gene: 4. In germline, CDR1 is LGHNA, CDR2 YSLEER. The CDR3 loop is CASSQELQGVYGYTF. The CDR3 DNA reads as TGCGCCAGCAGCCAAGAGCTACAGGGGGTCTATGGCTACACCTTC.